These 2 T cell receptor beta chains were sequenced from one sample in a study of PD-1 blockade in classical Hodgkin lymphoma. The protocol was immunoSEQ multiplex PCR, while the TCRdb copy is restricted to in-frame clones and leaves out a portion. The data contain over 60,000 clones, roughly two thirds of them singletons. Each patient relapsed following autologous stem cell transplantation, and prior brentuximab vedotin exposure differed. Material: peripheral blood mononuclear cells (PBMCs), obtained before the second cycle of nivolumab. The source is a human donor with classical Hodgkin lymphoma.

The chain couples TRBV4-1 to TRBJ1-3; D gene ambiguous. The germline CDR1 and CDR2 sequences are MGHRA and YSYEKL. The CDR3 runs 15 residues. V dropped 1 base and J dropped 0 bases, with 7 bases sitting between them. Here the CDR3 DNA reads TGCGCCAGCAGCCAAGCACCCTTCTCTGGAAACACCATATATTTT. Residues: CASSQAPFSGNTIYF.

This chain links TRBV7-3 with TRBJ1-2, with D unresolved. The length of the CDR3 is 16 residues. V lost 0 bases and J 4 bases, leaving 15 bases between the germline ends. Germline CDR1 is SGHTA and CDR2 is FQGTGA. CDR3 region: CASSLTVNLEGYGYTF. In nucleotides, the CDR3 is TGTGCCAGCAGCTTAACGGTCAACCTGGAAGGCTATGGCTACACCTTC.